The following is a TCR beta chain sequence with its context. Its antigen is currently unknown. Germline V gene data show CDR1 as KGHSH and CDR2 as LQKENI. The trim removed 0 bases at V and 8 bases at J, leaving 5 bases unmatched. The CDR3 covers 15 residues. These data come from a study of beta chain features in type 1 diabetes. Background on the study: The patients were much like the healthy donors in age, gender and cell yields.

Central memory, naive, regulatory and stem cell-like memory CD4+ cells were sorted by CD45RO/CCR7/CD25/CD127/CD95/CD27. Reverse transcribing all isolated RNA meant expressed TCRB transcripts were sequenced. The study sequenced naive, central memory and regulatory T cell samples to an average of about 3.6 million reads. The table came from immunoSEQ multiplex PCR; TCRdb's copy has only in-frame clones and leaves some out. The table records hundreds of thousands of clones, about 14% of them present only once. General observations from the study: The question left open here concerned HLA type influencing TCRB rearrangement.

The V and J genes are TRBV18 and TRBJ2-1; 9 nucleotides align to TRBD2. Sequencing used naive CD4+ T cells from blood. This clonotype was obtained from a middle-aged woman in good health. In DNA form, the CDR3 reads TGTGCCAGCTCACCACCGGGCGGGAGGGACGATGAGCAGTTCTTC. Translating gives CASSPPGGRDDEQFF. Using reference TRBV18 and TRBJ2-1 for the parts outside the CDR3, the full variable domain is NAGVMQNPRHLVRRRGQEARLRCSPMKGHSHVYWYRQLPEEGLKFMVYLQKENIIDESGMPKERFSAEFPKEGPSILRIQQVVRGDSAAYFCASSPPGGRDDEQFFGPGTRLTVL.